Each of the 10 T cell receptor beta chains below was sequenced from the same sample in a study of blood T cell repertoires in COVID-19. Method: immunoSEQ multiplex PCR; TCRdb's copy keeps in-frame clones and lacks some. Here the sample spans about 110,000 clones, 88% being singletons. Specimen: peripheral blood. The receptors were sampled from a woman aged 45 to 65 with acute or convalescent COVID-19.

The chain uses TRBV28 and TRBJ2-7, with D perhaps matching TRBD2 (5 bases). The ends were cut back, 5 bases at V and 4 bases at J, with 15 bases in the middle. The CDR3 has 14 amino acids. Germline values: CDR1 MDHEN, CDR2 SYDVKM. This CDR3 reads CASSPPPGLYEQYF. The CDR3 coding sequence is TGTGCCAGCAGTCCCCCCCCGGGGTTGTACGAGCAGTACTTC.

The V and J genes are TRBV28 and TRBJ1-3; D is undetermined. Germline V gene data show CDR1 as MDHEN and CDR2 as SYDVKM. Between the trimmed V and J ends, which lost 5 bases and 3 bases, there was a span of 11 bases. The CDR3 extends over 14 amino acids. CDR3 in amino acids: CASSLVLLGNTIYF. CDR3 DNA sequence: TGTGCCAGCAGTCTAGTCCTTCTTGGAAACACCATATATTTT.

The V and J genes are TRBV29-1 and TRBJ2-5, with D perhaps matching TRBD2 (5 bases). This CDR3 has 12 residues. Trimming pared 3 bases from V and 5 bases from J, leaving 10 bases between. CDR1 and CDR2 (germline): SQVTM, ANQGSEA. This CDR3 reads CSVDGGFETQYF. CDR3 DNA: TGCAGCGTTGATGGCGGGTTTGAGACCCAGTACTTC.

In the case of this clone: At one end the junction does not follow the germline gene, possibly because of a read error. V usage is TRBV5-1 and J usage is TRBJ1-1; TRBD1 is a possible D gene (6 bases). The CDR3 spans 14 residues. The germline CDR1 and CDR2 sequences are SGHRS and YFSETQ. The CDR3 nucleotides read TGCGCCAGCAGCCGGAATACAGGGAACCCTGAAGCTTTCTTT. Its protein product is CASSRNTGNPEAFF.

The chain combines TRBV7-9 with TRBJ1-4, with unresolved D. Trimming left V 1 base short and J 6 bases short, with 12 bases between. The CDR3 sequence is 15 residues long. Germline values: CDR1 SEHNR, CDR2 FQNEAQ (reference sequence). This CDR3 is CASSLERRVHEKLFF. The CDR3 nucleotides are TGTGCCAGCAGCTTAGAGCGGCGGGTCCATGAAAAACTGTTTTTT.

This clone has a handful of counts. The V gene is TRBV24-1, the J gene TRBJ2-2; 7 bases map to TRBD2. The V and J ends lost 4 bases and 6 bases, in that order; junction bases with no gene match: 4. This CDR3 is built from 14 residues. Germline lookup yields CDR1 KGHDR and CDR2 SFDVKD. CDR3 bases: TGTGCCACCAGTGACACTGGACTAGCCGGGGAGCTGTTTTTT. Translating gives CATSDTGLAGELFF.

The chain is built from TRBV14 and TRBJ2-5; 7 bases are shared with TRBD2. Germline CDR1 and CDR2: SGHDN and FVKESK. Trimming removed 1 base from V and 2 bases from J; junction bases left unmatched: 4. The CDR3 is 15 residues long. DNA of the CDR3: TGTGCCAGCAGCCAAGTTCAGGGACTACAAGAGACCCAGTACTTC. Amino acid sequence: CASSQVQGLQETQYF.

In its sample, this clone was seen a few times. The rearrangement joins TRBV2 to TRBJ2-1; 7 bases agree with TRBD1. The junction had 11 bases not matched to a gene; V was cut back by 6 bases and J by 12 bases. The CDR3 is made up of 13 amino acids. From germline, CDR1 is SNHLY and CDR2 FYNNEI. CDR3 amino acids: CASSQSGQVMQFF. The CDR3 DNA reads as TGTGCCAGCAGCCAATCCGGACAGGTCATGCAGTTCTTC. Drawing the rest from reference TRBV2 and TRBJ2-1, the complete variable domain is EPEVTQTPSHQVTQMGQEVILRCVPISNHLYFYWYRQILGQKVEFLVSFYNNEISEKSEIFDDQFSVERPDGSNFTLKIRSTKLEDSAMYFCASSQSGQVMQFFGPGTRLTVL.

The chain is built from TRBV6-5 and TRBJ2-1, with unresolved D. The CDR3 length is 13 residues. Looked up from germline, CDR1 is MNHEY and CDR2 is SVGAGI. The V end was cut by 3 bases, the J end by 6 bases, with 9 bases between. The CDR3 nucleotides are TGTGCCAGCAGTTATAGCCTCCCCAATGAGCAGTTCTTC. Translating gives CASSYSLPNEQFF.

The CDR3: CAGSRGINYGYTF. CDR3 nucleotide sequence: TGTGCCGGATCTCGGGGGATTAACTATGGCTACACCTTC. The V gene is TRBV28, the J gene TRBJ1-2; D might be TRBD1 (5 bases). The V end lost 11 bases, the J end lost 1 base, and 14 bases lay between the germline ends. This CDR3 has 13 residues. Per the germline V gene, CDR1 is MDHEN and CDR2 is SYDVKM.